The next 3 T cell receptor beta chains were all read from a single sample in a study of cytomegalovirus exposure and HLA in healthy donors. Researchers ran the PCR with 60 Vbeta and 13 Jbeta primers. Only in-frame clones appear in the TCRdb table, and some are missing; sequencing was by immunoSEQ multiplex PCR. Altogether around 120,000 clones are present, around three quarters being singletons, with the ten largest covering 2.7%. The sample taken for sequencing was PBMCs. The receptors stem from a woman in her thirties or forties in good health and CMV-seropositive.

This chain joins TRBV4-2 and TRBJ2-1; a possible D gene is TRBD1 (5 bases). CDR1 is LGHNA, CDR2 YNFKEQ, per germline. Trimming cost V 4 bases and J 6 bases, with 22 bases left between them. This CDR3 is 17 amino acids long. CDR3 in DNA: TGTGCCAGCAGCCCGACAGCCGTCAGCAGGCTCCCCAATGAGCAGTTCTTC. Its translation: CASSPTAVSRLPNEQFF.

The rearrangement joins TRBV12-2 to TRBJ1-1; the table's D call, TRBD1, was not checked against the DNA. TRBV12-2 is deemed a pseudogene. CDR3 length equals 17 residues. Written as DNA, the CDR3 is TGTGCAAGTCGCTTAGCACAGGGGGTGGGAGGGAACACTGAAGCTTTCTTT. Residues: CASRLAQGVGGNTEAFF.

This chain uses TRBV11-2 with TRBJ1-6; 9 bases align to TRBD1. The junction had 9 bases not matched to a gene; V was cut back by 5 bases and J by 10 bases. Germline V gene sequence: CDR1 SGHAT, CDR2 FQNNGV. This CDR3 contains 15 residues. Here the CDR3 reads CASSPSGTGTSPLHF. CDR3 DNA sequence: TGTGCCAGCAGCCCCTCCGGGACAGGGACGTCACCCCTCCACTTT. Full variable domain (remainder filled in from reference TRBV11-2 and TRBJ1-6): EAGVAQSPRYKIIEKRQSVAFWCNPISGHATLYWYQQILGQGPKLLIQFQNNGVVDDSQLPKDRFSAERLKGVDSTLKIQPAKLEDSAVYLCASSPSGTGTSPLHFGNGTRLTVT.